This TCR beta chain was found in a study of response to subunit inactivated influenza vaccine (dated by TCRdb to the late 2010s). General notes on the study: To follow how T cells responded to a trivalent subunit inactivated influenza vaccine, the researchers relied on deep quantitative profiling of the T cell receptor repertoire.

Libraries were built with RT-PCR. The sample was run on an Illumina HiSeq 2500. The public reads were run again by TCRdb, first through fastp at Q25 and then through MiXCR, and only productive beta chains were kept. Each entry is one CDR3 protein sequence, shown with its most common DNA and genes. The sample yields 530,000 or so distinct CDR3 sequences; 11% to 15% were counted once. The ten largest clones capture 11% of the sample. On this clonotype itself: No cognate antigen has been identified for it. The input lacks base qualities; no much larger clone sits a single base away.

General study outcomes and caveats: The authors suggested that each seasonal influenza vaccination may recruit only a limited number of new T cells.

Counted from cysteine to phenylalanine, this CDR3 has 19 amino acids. Only the CDR3 DNA is retained, 57 bases long and in frame from the first base. CDR1 and CDR2 are read off the germline V gene (reference sequence) as DFQATT and SNEGSKA. The V end loses 3 bases and the J end loses 0 bases, and a stretch of 24 bases separates them. The sample in question was PBMCs from blood, obtained 12 days after vaccination. The V and J genes are TRBV20-1 and TRBJ2-1; matching of 6 bases hints at TRBD1 as the D gene. The TCR sequence derives from a man between 45 and 60 years old who received an inactivated influenza vaccine. Donor details come from another sample of the same person, matched by shared clones. The bases are TGCAGTGCTAGCCAGGGGTTTGGGGCCGCCTTAACCTCCTACAATGAGCAGTTCTTC. The translation is CSASQGFGAALTSYNEQFF.